This TCR beta chain was documented in a study of blood T cell repertoires in COVID-19. Study information: The samples span acute and convalescent COVID-19 from the United States, Italy and Spain. PBMCs, B-cell-depleted T cells, or T cells provided the cDNA or gDNA that made up the material.

Seattle patients were enrolled while actively infected and followed longitudinally. The J segment lost 4 bases and the V segment lost 0 bases, leaving 7 bases of the junction unmatched. CDR3 length: 16 residues. Per the germline V gene, CDR1 is MGHRA and CDR2 is YSYEKL. Per the authors' pipeline: Estimation of nucleated cell counts relied on the amplification of reference gene primers. Clones were read by immunoSEQ multiplex PCR, and TCRdb kept only the in-frame ones, dropping some. That table gives V, J and clone size, and the DNA gave D and trimming. The sample contains roughly 69,000 clones, approximately 84% of which appear only once.

The source is a middle-aged man with COVID-19, enrolled during active disease. The chain uses TRBV4-1 and TRBJ1-2; TRBD1 matches 8 bases. The source material was peripheral blood. CDR3 sequence reads: CASSQEVRGRFYGYTF. Written as DNA, the CDR3 is TGCGCCAGCAGCCAAGAGGTCAGGGGGCGCTTCTATGGCTACACCTTC.